A single T cell receptor (beta chain) is shown here with its context. The antigen is undetermined. The CDR3 consists of 15 residues. Trimming cost V 1 base and J 6 bases, with 13 bases left between them. From germline, CDR1 is SGHDT and CDR2 YYEEEE. This sample is drawn from a study of shared clonotypes between healthy human individuals. Whole-study results and caveats: Since donors were few, the genetic and exposure-history diversity represented was limited. Sampling used blood alone; tissue repertoires probably differ.

In the original workflow: Filtering of immunoSEQ junctional sequences could not match full-length read filtering. The protocol was immunoSEQ multiplex PCR, while the TCRdb copy is restricted to in-frame clones and leaves out a portion. The V and J calls and the clone size are those of that table, but D and trimming were determined from the DNA. The sample lists about 490,000 clones; 70% to 85% were seen once. Sequencing was done on a sample of PBMCs. This clonotype originated in a woman aged 40 to 50 in good health. Some clones in this sample may be carry-over from other donors' samples. The chain couples TRBV5-6 to TRBJ2-2; unclear D gene. This CDR3 reads CASSLRAGSPGELFF. The CDR3 DNA sequence: TGTGCCAGCAGCTTGCGCGCAGGCTCCCCCGGGGAGCTGTTTTTT. The variable domain in full, with the rest retrieved from reference TRBV5-6 and TRBJ2-2, is DAGVTQSPTHLIKTRGQQVTLRCSPKSGHDTVSWYQQALGQGPQFIFQYYEEEERQRGNFPDRFSGHQFPNYSSELNVNALLLGDSALYLCASSLRAGSPGELFFGEGSRLTVL.